The next 31 T cell receptor beta chains were all read from a single sample in a study of blood T cells in healthy people across ages. Together with a sample-barcoded 5' primer, a J-beta primer mix was included in a second PCR lasting roughly 6 to 12 cycles. TCRdb analysed the 5' RACE reads with MiXCR anew, one entry per CDR3 protein. The sample records roughly 1.7 million distinct CDR3 sequences, about 32% being singletons. Sequencing input: blood. The receptors originated from a woman aged 25 to 45 in good health.

Turning to this clonotype: One base away lies a much larger clone, so this may be a sequencing read error. The V call is TRBV7-9, the J call TRBJ2-7; D remains unclear. The CDR3 runs to 14 residues. Trimming cost V 5 bases and J 2 bases, with 13 bases left between them. CDR1 and CDR2 (germline): SEHNR, FQNEAQ (reference sequence). CDR3 loop: CASSPRTITYEQYF. DNA of the CDR3: TGTGCCAGCAGCCCAAGGACGATAACCTACGAGCAGTACTTC.

This chain uses TRBV6-6 with TRBJ2-3; D possibly uses TRBD1 or TRBD2 (5 bases each). The germline gives CDR1 MNHNY, CDR2 SVGAGI (reference sequence). V dropped 11 bases and J dropped 0 bases, with 12 bases sitting between them. This CDR3 is 13 amino acids long. DNA of the CDR3: TGTGCCTGCCGGTGGGGGAGCACAGATACGCAGTATTTT. Its translation: CACRWGSTDTQYF.

The genes are TRBV12-3 or TRBV12-4 and TRBJ1-1; 9 positions match TRBD1. This CDR3 spans 15 amino acids. Trimming cost V 5 bases and J 1 base; bases outside gene matches: 5. The CDR3 spells CASSDRGDGNTEAFF. CDR3 sequence (DNA): TGTGCCAGCAGTGACAGGGGGGACGGGAACACTGAAGCTTTCTTT.

This clonotype showed up just a few times. J is TRBJ2-7 and V is TRBV10-3; TRBD1 matches at 9 bases. CDR3 size: 15 residues. V gave up 2 bases and J gave up 2 bases; unmatched junction bases: 4. CDR1 is ENHRY and CDR2 is SYGVKD in the germline V gene. The CDR3 region is CAISEGQGLTYEQYF. Written as DNA, the CDR3 is TGTGCCATCAGTGAGGGACAGGGGCTGACCTACGAGCAGTACTTC.

The sample holds a few counts of this clonotype. The chain joins TRBV4-2 to TRBJ2-7; possible D gene TRBD2, 5 bases. The germline V and J ends were trimmed by 0 bases and 3 bases, with 15 bases remaining between them. CDR3 length equals 16 residues. Germline lookup yields CDR1 LGHNA and CDR2 YNFKEQ. In nucleotides, the CDR3 is TGTGCCAGCAGCCAAGATAGCGAGGAGGTCCGCTACGAGCAGTACTTC. This gives the protein CASSQDSEEVRYEQYF.

This clonotype has a count of ten or more. The gene calls are TRBV5-5 and TRBJ1-5, with D possibly matching TRBD1 (5 bases). The CDR3 totals 15 residues. Trimming left V 0 bases short and J 6 bases short, with 13 bases between. The germline CDR1 and CDR2 sequences are SGHKS and YYEKEE (reference sequence). The CDR3 is CASSLDQGVSQPQHF. The CDR3 DNA sequence: TGTGCCAGCAGCTTGGACCAGGGAGTCAGTCAGCCCCAGCATTTT.

This clonotype was counted many times. The chain has TRBV20-1 and TRBJ2-7, with D possibly matching TRBD2 (6 bases). Trimming pared 4 bases from V and 4 bases from J, leaving 11 bases between. This CDR3 is 12 amino acids long. CDR1 and CDR2 from the germline V gene are DFQATT and SNEGSKA (reference sequence). The CDR3 is CSAIQGGYEQYF. The CDR3 DNA is TGCAGTGCTATTCAGGGAGGATACGAGCAGTACTTC.

The gene calls are TRBV10-3 and TRBJ1-2; the D is unclear. Trimming removed 0 bases from V and 6 bases from J, with 8 bases in between. CDR1 and CDR2 from the germline V gene are ENHRY and SYGVKD. This CDR3 has 13 amino acids. CDR3 sequence reads: CAISESRFNGYTF. The CDR3 DNA follows: TGTGCCATCAGTGAGTCCAGGTTCAATGGCTACACCTTC.

Comment on this clonotype: A read error may explain this, as a much larger clone is one base away. The chain joins TRBV5-1 to TRBJ2-1; no reliable D call. Germline CDR1 is SGHRS and CDR2 is YFSETQ. This CDR3 spans 15 amino acids. CDR3 nucleotides: TGCGCCAGCAGCTTGGTAGGCTCCCTTTACAATGAGCAGGTCTTC. It codes for CASSLVGSLYNEQVF.

The rearrangement joins TRBV6-1 to TRBJ2-2; a possible D gene is TRBD1 (6 bases). CDR3 length: 16 residues. The V end was cut by 8 bases, the J end by 2 bases, with 18 bases between. The V gene's germline CDR1 is MNHNS and CDR2 SASEGT. CDR3: CASFAIPGQNTGELFF. Here the CDR3 DNA reads TGTGCCAGCTTCGCCATCCCGGGACAAAACACCGGGGAGCTGTTTTTT.

This clonotype was seen a few times. This chain joins TRBV14 and TRBJ2-1; D is uncertain. V shed 5 bases and J shed 3 bases, with 11 bases lying between them. CDR3 length: 14 residues. The germline V gene encodes CDR1 SGHDN and CDR2 FVKESK. CDR3 sequence reads: CASSVNFIYNEQFF. The DNA of the CDR3 is TGTGCCAGCAGCGTCAACTTCATCTACAATGAGCAGTTCTTC.

The V and J genes are TRBV3-1 and TRBJ2-3; D possibly matches TRBD1 or TRBD2 (5 bases each). The CDR3 spans 17 residues. V lost 3 bases and J lost 4, with 20 bases in between. Germline CDR1 is LGHDT and CDR2 is YNNKEL (reference sequence). This CDR3 is CASSHRDPPSRADTQYF. The CDR3, as DNA: TGTGCCAGCAGCCATCGGGACCCCCCATCCAGGGCAGATACGCAGTATTTT.

This clonotype has a handful of counts. The V call is TRBV11-2, the J call TRBJ2-4, with D perhaps TRBD1 (6 bases). Germline loops: CDR1 SGHAT, CDR2 FQNNGV. V was pared by 5 bases and J by 6 bases, with 11 bases between. CDR3 length: 13 residues. The CDR3 spells CASSTGLVNIQYF. In nucleotides, the CDR3 is TGTGCCAGCAGCACAGGGCTGGTAAACATTCAGTACTTC.

The chain combines TRBV6-5 with TRBJ2-7; no definite D call. The CDR3 has 15 amino acids. The V gene's germline CDR1 is MNHEY and CDR2 SVGAGI. Trimming stripped 0 bases from V and 2 bases from J, with 11 bases between. The CDR3: CASSYSQSGTYEQYF. CDR3 coding DNA: TGTGCCAGCAGTTACTCTCAGTCTGGGACCTACGAGCAGTACTTC.

About this clonotype: Mismatch with germline at one junction end may stem from a read error. The chain is built from TRBV4-2 and TRBJ2-7; TRBD2 might be the D (5 bases). The assigned J gene may be wrong: the sequence end matches TRBJ2-5 better. Per the germline V gene, CDR1 is LGHNA and CDR2 is YNFKEQ. This CDR3 has 15 amino acids. Here the CDR3 DNA reads TGTGCCGGCAGCCAGCTTAGAGGACGGGGAGAGACCCAGTACTTC. This sequence encodes CAGSQLRGRGETQYF.

Only a few counts were recorded for this clonotype. The chain uses TRBV7-9 and TRBJ2-1; 11 bases fit TRBD2. The CDR3 is made up of 16 amino acids. Germline V gene lookup returns CDR1 SEHNR and CDR2 FQNEAQ (reference sequence). Losses at the gene ends were 5 bases for V and 5 bases for J; bases not matched to a gene: 8. CDR3 in DNA: TGTGCCAGCAGCATCGAACTAGCGGGGGACCACAATGAGCAGTTCTTC. Translation gives CASSIELAGDHNEQFF. The entire variable domain, with the rest obtained from reference TRBV7-9 and TRBJ2-1, is as follows: DTGVSQNPRHKITKRGQNVTFRCDPISEHNRLYWYRQTLGQGPEFLTYFQNEAQLEKSRLLSDRFSAERPKGSFSTLEIQRTEQGDSAMYLCASSIELAGDHNEQFFGPGTRLTVL.

Points on this clonotype: Given a much more abundant clone one base away, this may be a read error. J is TRBJ1-4 and V is TRBV20-1, with D perhaps TRBD1 (5 bases). This CDR3 spans 15 amino acids. CDR1 and CDR2 (germline): DFQATT, SNEGSKA (reference sequence). The V end was cut by 5 bases, the J end by 8 bases, with 21 bases between. The CDR3 spells CSARTRALSREKLFF. In DNA, the CDR3 is TGCAGTGCTCGGACAAGGGCCCTCTCCCGCGAAAAACTGTTTTTT.

This clonotype was counted a few times. This chain links TRBV29-1 with TRBJ2-7; 7 bases are a match to TRBD2. The germline V gene has CDR1 SQVTM and CDR2 ANQGSEA. The CDR3 runs 15 residues. The trim removed 2 bases at V and 4 bases at J, leaving 11 bases unmatched. CDR3 in DNA: TGCAGCGTTGAACCTCTGGCGGGAGCATCGTACGAGCAGTACTTC. Amino acid sequence: CSVEPLAGASYEQYF.

The J gene is TRBJ2-1, the V gene TRBV6-1; TRBD2 is a possible D gene (5 bases). The CDR3 is 15 residues long. The germline V gene encodes CDR1 MNHNS and CDR2 SASEGT. With 4 bases removed from V and 5 bases from J, the gap between germline ends came to 15 bases. The CDR3 sequence is CASSVNPAGNNEQFF. The DNA of the CDR3 is TGTGCCAGCAGTGTAAACCCCGCGGGCAACAATGAGCAGTTCTTC.

This clonotype has a handful of counts. The chain uses TRBV6-1 and TRBJ2-1; 10 bases fit TRBD2. CDR1 and CDR2 from the germline V gene are MNHNS and SASEGT. The CDR3 extends over 15 amino acids. Trimming cost V 4 bases and J 8 bases; bases outside gene matches: 8. CDR3: CASSAAGGPSDEQFF. DNA of the CDR3: TGTGCCAGCAGTGCAGCGGGAGGGCCTTCGGATGAGCAGTTCTTC.

V is TRBV12-5 and J is TRBJ1-6; D uncertain. Between the trimmed V and J ends, which lost 6 bases and 7 bases, there was a span of 7 bases. The CDR3 spans 12 residues. Germline CDR1 is LGHNT and CDR2 is FRNRAP. CDR3: CASGLANSPLHF. CDR3 DNA sequence: TGTGCTAGTGGCCTGGCGAATTCACCCCTCCACTTT.

CDR3 protein: CASSLEGGGDGDTQYF. DNA of the CDR3: TGCGCCAGCAGCTTGGAAGGGGGAGGAGATGGGGATACGCAGTATTTT. V gene TRBV5-1 combines with J gene TRBJ2-3; D possibly matches TRBD1 or TRBD2 (6 bases each). Looked up from germline, CDR1 is SGHRS and CDR2 is YFSETQ. The length of the CDR3 is 16 residues. With 0 bases removed from V and 6 bases from J, the gap between germline ends came to 17 bases.

This clonotype was seen only a few times. The rearrangement joins TRBV25-1 to TRBJ2-1; 12 bases line up with TRBD2. This CDR3 spans 14 amino acids. Germline V gene data show CDR1 as MGHDK and CDR2 as SYGVNS. V gave up 8 bases and J gave up 9 bases; unmatched junction bases: 8. The CDR3 nucleotides are TGTGCCAGCTCCCTAGCGGGAGGGCAGACTGAGCAGTTCTTC. Its translation is CASSLAGGQTEQFF.

The chain uses TRBV6-1 and TRBJ2-7; D is perhaps TRBD2 (7 bases). The ends were cut back, 8 bases at V and 10 bases at J, with 27 bases in the middle. Germline values: CDR1 MNHNS, CDR2 SASEGT. The CDR3 spans 15 residues. The CDR3 here is CASSGGERGHQSQYF. The CDR3 DNA reads as TGTGCCAGCTCGGGAGGAGAGCGGGGACATCAGTCCCAGTACTTC.

The gene calls are TRBV12-3 or TRBV12-4 and TRBJ1-2; weak D call: TRBD1 (5 bases). The CDR3 is 14 residues long. V was pared by 0 bases and J by 7 bases, with 12 bases between. The CDR3 region is CASSLASRVSGYTF. CDR3 in DNA: TGTGCCAGCAGTTTAGCATCCAGGGTTAGTGGCTACACCTTC.

This rearrangement joins TRBV7-8 to TRBJ2-3; D unresolved. CDR3 length equals 15 residues. Germline assignment: CDR1 SGHVS and CDR2 FQNEAQ. Trimming shortened V by 3 bases and J by 4 bases, and 14 bases separated the two germline ends. The CDR3 DNA sequence: TGTGCCAGCAGCTTTAGAAACTCTTTCGCAGATACGCAGTATTTT. It is translated as CASSFRNSFADTQYF.

With respect to this clonotype: The junction shows a germline mismatch at one end, possibly a read error. V gene TRBV6-1 combines with J gene TRBJ2-1; TRBD2 is a possible D gene (7 bases). CDR1 is MNHNS and CDR2 is SASEGT in the germline V gene. The CDR3 runs 18 residues. The chain's CDR3 is CASSEEGGSGLPYNGQFF. The CDR3 nucleotides read TGTGCCAGCAGTGAAGAAGGGGGTAGCGGGCTTCCTTACAATGGGCAGTTCTTC.

The rearrangement joins TRBV20-1 to TRBJ1-1; D is unresolved. The germline gives CDR1 DFQATT, CDR2 SNEGSKA (reference sequence). The CDR3 totals 11 residues. The CDR3 sequence: CRVSVGVEAFF. DNA for the CDR3: TGCAGAGTATCGGTTGGGGTTGAAGCTTTCTTT.

The chain combines TRBV28 with TRBJ2-5; 7 bases line up with TRBD2. The junction had 4 bases not matched to a gene; V was cut back by 3 bases and J by 0 bases. This CDR3 region has 15 residues. CDR1 and CDR2 (germline): MDHEN, SYDVKM. The CDR3 coding sequence is TGTGCCAGCAGTTTCCGGGGGGTTTACCAAGAGACCCAGTACTTC. This gives the protein CASSFRGVYQETQYF.

In this sample, this clonotype turned up many times. The chain combines TRBV7-8 with TRBJ2-7; 10 bases agree with TRBD1. After removal of 4 bases from V and 3 bases from J, the junction contained 0 bases not matched to a gene. Germline V gene data show CDR1 as SGHVS and CDR2 as FQNEAQ. This CDR3 is 13 amino acids long. CDR3 nucleotides: TGTGCCAGCAGCTGGACAGGGGGCTACGAGCAGTACTTC. Translation gives CASSWTGGYEQYF.

As for this clonotype: A read error may be the cause here, since a much bigger clone is one base away. The chain has TRBV5-1 and TRBJ2-1, with D perhaps TRBD1 (5 bases). The CDR3 spans 14 residues. With 1 base removed from V and 13 bases from J, the gap between germline ends came to 18 bases. Germline V gene lookup returns CDR1 SGHRS and CDR2 YFSETQ. The CDR3, as DNA: TGCGCCAGCAGCTTGTCAGGGAACCAAGAGACCCAGTTCTTC. Amino acids: CASSLSGNQETQFF.